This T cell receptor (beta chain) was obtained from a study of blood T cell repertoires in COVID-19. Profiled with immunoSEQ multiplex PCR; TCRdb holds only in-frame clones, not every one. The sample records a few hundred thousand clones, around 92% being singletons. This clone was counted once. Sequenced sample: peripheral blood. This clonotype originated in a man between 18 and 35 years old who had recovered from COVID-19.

The CDR3 here is CASSDLGRGQETQYF. CDR3 in DNA: TGTGCCAGCAGTGACCTGGGGCGTGGGCAAGAGACCCAGTACTTC. V is TRBV6-1 and J is TRBJ2-5; TRBD1 is a possible D gene (5 bases). Germline V gene sequence: CDR1 MNHNS, CDR2 SASEGT. Trimming took off 3 bases at V and 2 bases at J, with 13 bases between the two ends. This CDR3 has 15 residues.